The 9 T cell receptor beta chains presented below share a single source sample, sequenced in a study of breast tumors, draining lymph nodes, adjacent tissues. In TCRdb, the multiplex PCR reads were re-called with MiXCR into one record per CDR3 protein. The sample consists of tens of thousands of distinct CDR3 sequences, around 35% of them appearing once. The sequenced material came from breast tumor tissue. The origin of the receptors is a female donor with breast cancer. Some clones in this sample may be carry-over from other donors' samples.

This chain connects TRBV30 to TRBJ2-2; 7 bases fit TRBD1. The germline CDR1 and CDR2 sequences are GTSNPN and SVGIG (reference sequence). With 2 bases clipped from V and 6 bases from J, the junction kept 9 bases outside the gene matches. The CDR3 loop spans 15 amino acids. CDR3 amino acids: CAWSRDSRGAGELFF. CDR3 DNA sequence: TGTGCCTGGAGTAGGGACAGCCGAGGGGCCGGGGAGCTGTTTTTT.

V and J are TRBV7-9 and TRBJ2-1; no definite D call. The CDR3 length is 13 residues. With 3 bases removed from V and 4 bases from J, the gap between germline ends came to 7 bases. Per germline, CDR1 SEHNR and CDR2 FQNEAQ (reference sequence). The CDR3 DNA reads TGTGCCAGCAGCTTCGCAGCGTACAATGAGCAGTTCTTC. Translating it yields CASSFAAYNEQFF. The full variable domain, in which reference TRBV7-9 and TRBJ2-1 provide the parts outside the CDR3, is DTGVSQNPRHKITKRGQNVTFRCDPISEHNRLYWYRQTLGQGPEFLTYFQNEAQLEKSRLLSDRFSAERPKGSFSTLEIQRTEQGDSAMYLCASSFAAYNEQFFGPGTRLTVL.

This clonotype was detected only once. This clone may be a read error of a much larger clone one base away. This chain connects TRBV5-4 to TRBJ2-7, with 9 bases matching TRBD2. Trimming removed 1 base from V and 5 bases from J; junction bases left unmatched: 4. Germline V gene data show CDR1 as SGHNT and CDR2 as YYREEE (reference sequence). The CDR3 totals 14 residues. The CDR3 spells CASSLRGTSHEQYF. CDR3 nucleotides: TGTGCCAGCAGCTTGCGGGGGACTAGCCACGAGCAGTACTTC.

This clonotype has ten or more counts. V gene TRBV25-1 combines with J gene TRBJ1-6, with 9 bases that match TRBD1. CDR1 MGHDK and CDR2 SYGVNS come from the germline V gene. V lost 1 base to trimming and J lost 10 bases; unmatched junction nucleotides: 5. The CDR3 contains 15 residues. DNA for the CDR3: TGTGCCAGCAGTGAATTTGGGACAGGGAGATCACCCCTCCACTTT. It encodes CASSEFGTGRSPLHF. Full variable domain (missing parts from reference TRBV25-1 and TRBJ1-6): EADIYQTPRYLVIGTGKKITLECSQTMGHDKMYWYQQDPGMELHLIHYSYGVNSTEKGDLSSESTVSRIRTEHFPLTLESARPSHTSQYLCASSEFGTGRSPLHFGNGTRLTVT.

The V gene is TRBV28, the J gene TRBJ2-3, with 7 nucleotides matching TRBD2. V lost 4 bases to trimming and J lost 4 bases; unmatched junction nucleotides: 5. Germline V gene lookup returns CDR1 MDHEN and CDR2 SYDVKM. This CDR3 is 14 amino acids long. CDR3 region: CASSSGGAADTQYF. The DNA of the CDR3 is TGTGCCAGCAGTTCGGGGGGAGCGGCAGATACGCAGTATTTT.

The genes are TRBV20-1 and TRBJ2-5; D not resolved. The CDR3 is made up of 11 amino acids. Germline V gene lookup returns CDR1 DFQATT and CDR2 SNEGSKA (reference sequence). The germline V and J ends were trimmed by 2 bases and 4 bases, with 5 bases remaining between them. CDR3 sequence: CSARPTETQYF. The DNA of the CDR3 is TGCAGTGCTAGACCTACAGAGACCCAGTACTTC.

This clonotype came up many times. This chain joins TRBV5-1 and TRBJ2-7, with a possible D match to TRBD2 (6 bases). The CDR3 has 16 amino acids. Germline V lookup: CDR1 SGHRS, CDR2 YFSETQ. Trimming took off 0 bases at V and 0 bases at J, with 13 bases between the two ends. The CDR3 protein is CASSLGASASSYEQYF. The CDR3 DNA is TGCGCCAGCAGCTTGGGGGCTAGCGCGAGCTCCTACGAGCAGTACTTC. The full variable domain, completed using reference TRBV5-1 and TRBJ2-7, is KAGVTQTPRYLIKTRGQQVTLSCSPISGHRSVSWYQQTPGQGLQFLFEYFSETQRNKGNFPGRFSGRQFSNSRSEMNVSTLELGDSALYLCASSLGASASSYEQYFGPGTRLTVT.

This clonotype was counted at least ten times. This chain connects TRBV11-1 to TRBJ2-1; D may be TRBD2 (5 bases). The CDR3 has 16 residues. Germline V CDR1 and CDR2: SGHAT, FQDESV (reference sequence). Deletions cut 1 base from V and 6 bases from J, with 16 bases between. The chain's CDR3 is CASSLGPGIKRNEQFF. In DNA form, the CDR3 reads TGTGCCAGCAGCTTAGGTCCGGGAATCAAACGCAATGAGCAGTTCTTC. The complete variable domain, with remaining parts taken from reference TRBV11-1 and TRBJ2-1, reads EAEVAQSPRYKITEKSQAVAFWCDPISGHATLYWYRQILGQGPELLVQFQDESVVDDSQLPKDRFSAERLKGVDSTLKIQPAELGDSAMYLCASSLGPGIKRNEQFFGPGTRLTVL.

This clonotype was observed many times. V usage is TRBV12-3 or TRBV12-4 and J usage is TRBJ2-1; D perhaps matches TRBD1 (5 bases). V lost 6 bases and J 4 bases, leaving 10 bases between the germline ends. The CDR3 is made up of 13 amino acids. As DNA, the CDR3 is TGTGCCAGCAGCTTCCAGGGTTACAATGAGCAGTTCTTC. Translating gives CASSFQGYNEQFF.